This entry lists 3 T cell receptor beta chains sequenced from one sample in a study of T cell repertoires in cytomegalovirus infection. TCRdb passed the reads through MiXCR, listing each CDR3 protein once. The sample includes some 920,000 distinct CDR3 sequences, less than 40% of them seen just once. Which antigens these TCRs recognize remains unknown. The source was cultured CD8+ T cells from PBMCs, collected from culture after CMV antigen stimulation. Receptor source: a human donor in good health (CMV status not recorded). Some clones in this sample may be carry-over from other donors' samples.

The chain carries TRBV12-3 or TRBV12-4 and TRBJ2-7; TRBD1 agrees at 7 bases. The V gene end was trimmed by 8 bases and the J gene end by 4 bases; junction bases not matched to a gene: 8. The CDR3 totals 13 residues. The DNA of the CDR3 is TGTGCCAGCGGTACCGGGACAGCGTACGAGCAGTACTTC. Translated, it gives CASGTGTAYEQYF.

This clonotype was detected only a few times. The chain joins TRBV19 to TRBJ2-2; D gene ambiguous. Germline V lookup: CDR1 LNHDA, CDR2 SQIVND (reference sequence). V lost 3 bases, J lost 1 base, and 9 bases lay in between. The CDR3 contains 15 residues. CDR3 sequence (DNA): TGTGCCAGTAGTATTTCTCGGAGGAACACCGGGGAGCTGTTTTTT. Residues: CASSISRRNTGELFF.

In its sample, this clonotype was seen many times. The V and J genes are TRBV7-2 and TRBJ2-1; 8 nucleotides agree with TRBD2. J was trimmed by 6 bases and V by 3 bases; bases with no gene match: 7. In germline, CDR1 is SGHTA, CDR2 FQGNSA. The length of the CDR3 is 15 residues. In DNA, the CDR3 is TGTGCCAGCAGCTTGGGGAGCGGGGGATCCAATGAGCAGTTCTTC. It translates to CASSLGSGGSNEQFF. The whole variable domain, remainder taken from reference TRBV7-2 and TRBJ2-1, is GAGVSQSPSNKVTEKGKDVELRCDPISGHTALYWYRQSLGQGLEFLIYFQGNSAPDKSGLPSDRFSAERTGGSVSTLTIQRTQQEDSAVYLCASSLGSGGSNEQFFGPGTRLTVL.